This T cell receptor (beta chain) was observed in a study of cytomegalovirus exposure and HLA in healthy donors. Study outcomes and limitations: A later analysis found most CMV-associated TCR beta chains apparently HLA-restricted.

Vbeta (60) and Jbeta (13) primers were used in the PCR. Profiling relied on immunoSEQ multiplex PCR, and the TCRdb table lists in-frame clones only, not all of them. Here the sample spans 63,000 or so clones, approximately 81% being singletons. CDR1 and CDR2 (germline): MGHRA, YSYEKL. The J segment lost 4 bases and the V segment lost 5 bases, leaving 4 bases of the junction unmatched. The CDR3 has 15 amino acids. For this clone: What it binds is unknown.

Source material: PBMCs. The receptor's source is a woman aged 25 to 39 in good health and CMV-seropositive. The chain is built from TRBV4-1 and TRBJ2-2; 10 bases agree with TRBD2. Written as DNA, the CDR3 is TGCGCCAGCAGCTCTAGCGGGAGTGGCACCGGGGAGCTGTTTTTT. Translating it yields CASSSSGSGTGELFF.